The 11 T cell receptor beta chains presented below share a single source sample, sequenced in a study of blood T cell repertoires in COVID-19. TCRdb's copy holds only in-frame clones and misses some; the assay was immunoSEQ multiplex PCR. Of some 66,000 clones listed, more than 70% are singletons. Material for sequencing was peripheral blood. Receptors originate from a man aged 45-65 years with active COVID-19.

CDR3 DNA sequence: TGTGCCACCAGCAGAGATGTCTTTAGCTCTGGAAACACCATATATTTT. Residues: CATSRDVFSSGNTIYF. The gene calls are TRBV15 and TRBJ1-3; D gene ambiguous. CDR3 length: 16 amino acids. Looked up from germline, CDR1 is LNHNV and CDR2 is YYDKDF (reference sequence). Trimming took 0 bases from V and 0 from J, leaving 9 bases between them.

This clone was observed a few times. V gene TRBV6-5 combines with J gene TRBJ1-2; D is perhaps TRBD1 (6 bases). The ends were cut back, 2 bases at V and 3 bases at J, with 7 bases in the middle. The CDR3 spans 13 residues. Germline assignment: CDR1 MNHEY and CDR2 SVGAGI. In DNA form, the CDR3 reads TGTGCCAGCAGTTACGAGGGGGACTATGGCTACACCTTC. It translates to CASSYEGDYGYTF.

The rearrangement uses TRBV5-6 and TRBJ1-2, with a tentative D call TRBD1 (6 bases). The V end lost 1 base, the J end lost 6 bases, and 10 bases lay between the germline ends. The CDR3 is 13 residues long. From germline, CDR1 is SGHDT and CDR2 YYEEEE. CDR3 nucleotides: TGTGCCAGCAGCTTGTCAGGGGTCCATGGCTACACCTTC. Protein: CASSLSGVHGYTF.

V gene TRBV5-5 combines with J gene TRBJ1-5; weak D call: TRBD1 (6 bases). Trimming cost V 4 bases and J 4 bases, with 15 bases left between them. The CDR3 runs 15 residues. Germline CDR1 is SGHKS and CDR2 is YYEKEE (reference sequence). CDR3 region: CASSPGGQINQPQHF. CDR3 nucleotide sequence: TGTGCCAGCAGCCCCGGGGGGCAGATAAATCAGCCCCAGCATTTT.

J is TRBJ2-7 and V is TRBV4-1; the D gene is possibly TRBD2 (6 bases). Germline CDR1 reads MGHRA; CDR2 reads YSYEKL. The CDR3 has 15 residues. V lost 4 bases to trimming and J lost 2 bases, with 15 bases between them. CDR3 coding DNA: TGCGCCAGCAGCCTGCAGGAGGGGACTGCCTACGAGCAGTACGTC. Translating gives CASSLQEGTAYEQYV.

V gene TRBV12-3 or TRBV12-4 combines with J gene TRBJ1-2; perhaps TRBD1 as D (6 bases). The germline V and J ends were trimmed by 3 bases and 6 bases, with 11 bases remaining between them. This CDR3 region has 13 residues. The CDR3 region is CASSFNRENGYTF. DNA for the CDR3: TGTGCCAGCAGTTTTAACAGGGAGAATGGCTACACCTTC.

The rearrangement links TRBV4-2 to TRBJ2-1; the D is unclear. V was clipped by 0 bases and J by 2 bases, with 8 bases between them. This CDR3 contains 15 residues. Per germline, CDR1 LGHNA and CDR2 YNFKEQ. The CDR3, as DNA: TGTGCCAGCAGCCAAGATCTGTTAGCCTACAATGAGCAGTTCTTC. Translation gives CASSQDLLAYNEQFF.

This clone is a singleton in its sample. The V call is TRBV27, the J call TRBJ2-1, with TRBD2 matching over 13 bases. Germline loops: CDR1 MNHEY, CDR2 SMNVEV (reference sequence). CDR3 length equals 15 residues. The junction had 7 bases not matched to a gene; V was cut back by 4 bases and J by 10 bases. CDR3 sequence reads: CASSWTSGSSREQFF. CDR3 bases: TGTGCCAGCAGTTGGACTAGCGGGAGTTCGAGAGAGCAGTTCTTC.

This clone was found once. The chain carries TRBV6-5 and TRBJ2-1, with a weak D call TRBD2 (6 bases). The CDR3 is made up of 15 amino acids. V lost 4 bases, J lost 1 base, and 11 bases lay in between. Germline V gene lookup returns CDR1 MNHEY and CDR2 SVGAGI. The CDR3 is CASSSLALSYNEQFF. Here the CDR3 DNA reads TGTGCCAGCAGTTCTCTAGCGCTGTCCTACAATGAGCAGTTCTTC.

The chain links TRBV5-6 to TRBJ2-1; 11 bases align to TRBD1. With V trimmed by 2 bases and J by 12 bases, 4 bases remained unmatched. In germline, CDR1 is SGHDT, CDR2 YYEEEE. This CDR3 comprises 13 residues. The CDR3 protein is CASSFAGTGGQFF. DNA for the CDR3: TGTGCCAGCAGCTTCGCCGGGACAGGGGGGCAGTTCTTC.

V usage is TRBV7-3 and J usage is TRBJ2-7, with D unresolved. CDR1 SGHTA and CDR2 FQGTGA come from the germline V gene. This CDR3 is built from 12 residues. Trimming removed 4 bases from V and 0 bases from J, with 4 bases in between. The CDR3 DNA reads as TGTGCCAGCAGCTCCAACTCCTACGAGCAGTACTTC. Amino acids: CASSSNSYEQYF.